The next 3 T cell receptor beta chains were all read from a single sample in a study of identical twins. One entry per CDR3 protein, called by TCRdb with MiXCR from the 5' RACE reads. The sample gives around 370,000 distinct CDR3 sequences, about 9% of which show up once; roughly 9% is in the top ten. Source material: naive T cells sorted from blood. These receptors all stem from a woman aged 50 to 60 in good health.

This chain links TRBV2 with TRBJ2-1; D is uncertain. CDR3 length: 12 amino acids. Germline V gene data show CDR1 as SNHLY and CDR2 as FYNNEI. With 9 bases removed from V and 6 bases from J, the gap between germline ends came to 12 bases. CDR3 sequence reads: CARLGPLNEQFF. The CDR3 nucleotides read TGTGCCAGACTCGGACCCCTCAATGAGCAGTTCTTC.

A few counts support this clonotype. This rearrangement joins TRBV14 to TRBJ2-1; D gene unclear. Germline loops: CDR1 SGHDN, CDR2 FVKESK. The CDR3 is made up of 15 amino acids. Trimming removed 0 bases from V and 9 bases from J, with 15 bases in between. CDR3 nucleotides: TGTGCCAGCAGCCAAGATCCTGCCGGGCTGGGTGAGCAGTTCTTC. Protein: CASSQDPAGLGEQFF.

This clonotype was found a few times. The chain joins TRBV12-3 or TRBV12-4 to TRBJ2-2, with D perhaps matching TRBD1 or TRBD2 (5 bases each). V was shortened by 4 bases and J by 6 bases, with 6 bases between the two germline ends. The CDR3 is 12 amino acids. This CDR3 reads CASSWGPGELFF. The CDR3 region has the DNA TGTGCCAGCAGTTGGGGACCCGGGGAGCTGTTTTTT.